The 7 T cell receptor beta chains below were found in one sample sequenced in a study of cytomegalovirus exposure and HLA in healthy donors. PCR involved 60 Vbeta and 13 Jbeta primers. Using immunoSEQ multiplex PCR, the repertoire was profiled, and TCRdb retains in-frame clones only, with some absent. The data show some 98,000 clones, under 75% seen once. Sequencing input: PBMCs. The receptors stem from a man aged 50-59 years in good health and CMV-seronegative.

V usage is TRBV20-1 and J usage is TRBJ1-2; 7 bases line up with TRBD1. This CDR3 region has 10 residues. With V trimmed by 3 bases and J by 8 bases, 0 bases remained unmatched. CDR1 is DFQATT and CDR2 is SNEGSKA in the germline V gene (reference sequence). The CDR3 region has the DNA TGCAGTGCTAGGACAGGGGGCTACACCTTC. Its protein product is CSARTGGYTF.

The chain is built from TRBV7-9 and TRBJ2-2; D not certain. The V gene's germline CDR1 is SEHNR and CDR2 FQNEAQ (reference sequence). Trimming took off 5 bases at V and 3 bases at J, with 4 bases between the two ends. The CDR3 is 12 residues long. The CDR3 loop is CASSPYTGELFF. CDR3 bases: TGTGCCAGCAGCCCGTACACCGGGGAGCTGTTTTTT.

The chain employs TRBV7-8 and TRBJ2-2, with D perhaps matching TRBD1 (6 bases). Germline values: CDR1 SGHVS, CDR2 FQNEAQ. V lost 1 base, J lost 4 bases, and 10 bases lay in between. CDR3 size: 15 residues. CDR3 in amino acids: CASSLEHRATGELFF. The CDR3 DNA sequence: TGTGCCAGCAGCTTAGAACACAGGGCCACCGGGGAGCTGTTTTTT.

This clone has a handful of counts. DNA for the CDR3: TGTGCCAGCTCGGCTGGACAGGTGGGCACAGATACGCAGTATTTT. It is translated as CASSAGQVGTDTQYF. The rearrangement uses TRBV18 and TRBJ2-3; 7 nucleotides align to TRBD1. The CDR3 length is 15 residues. V dropped 6 bases and J dropped 1; count of bases not matched to a gene: 7. The germline CDR1 and CDR2 sequences are KGHSH and LQKENI.

V is TRBV10-1 and J is TRBJ2-1, with D unresolved. Germline values: CDR1 WNHNN, CDR2 SYGVQD (reference sequence). Trimming stripped 4 bases from V and 5 bases from J, with 9 bases between. The CDR3 consists of 13 residues. The CDR3 DNA reads as TGCGCCAGCAGTGCGTATTCGGACAATGAGCAGTTCTTC. The encoded protein is CASSAYSDNEQFF.

The chain recombines TRBV28 with TRBJ2-3; D gene uncertain. The CDR3 contains 14 residues. The V end lost 3 bases, the J end lost 4 bases, and 11 bases lay between the germline ends. CDR1 and CDR2 from the germline V gene are MDHEN and SYDVKM. The CDR3 sequence is CASSFQSVPDTQYF. CDR3 DNA sequence: TGTGCCAGCAGTTTCCAGAGCGTCCCAGATACGCAGTATTTT.

The rearrangement links TRBV7-9 to TRBJ1-1; a possible D gene is TRBD1 (6 bases). The CDR3 consists of 13 residues. The V end lost 6 bases, the J end lost 3 bases, and 11 bases lay between the germline ends. Germline-derived CDR1 and CDR2 are SEHNR and FQNEAQ (reference sequence). CDR3 in DNA: TGTGCCAGCAGACTCAGGACAGACACTGAAGCTTTCTTT. Its protein is CASRLRTDTEAFF.